This entry lists 15 T cell receptor beta chains sequenced from one sample in a study of T cells in Graves' hyperthyroidism and ophthalmopathy. Amplification of TCR beta CDR3 regions used RNA as the template. The TCR CDR3 was amplified in a first-round RT-PCR using the HTBI primer set. Using its own MiXCR run on the multiplex PCR reads, TCRdb lists one record per CDR3 protein. The sample includes approximately 590,000 distinct CDR3 sequences, about a sixth of them seen just once. Source material: blood. These receptors all come from a woman aged 30 to 39 with Graves' hyperthyroidism.

This clonotype was seen repeatedly, ten times or more. This chain joins TRBV7-9 and TRBJ1-2; D is uncertain. Trimming removed 5 bases at V and 4 bases at J, with 8 bases between. Germline CDR1 SEHNR, CDR2 FQNEAQ (reference sequence). The CDR3 runs to 12 residues. This chain's CDR3 is CASSDESYGYTF. The DNA of the CDR3 is TGTGCCAGCAGCGACGAATCCTATGGCTACACCTTC.

Points on this clonotype: A much larger clonotype is one base distant, so this may be a read error. The gene calls are TRBV7-2 and TRBJ1-5; no definite D call. The V gene lost 7 bases and the J gene lost 0 bases, with 7 bases spanning the gap. CDR3 length: 13 amino acids. In germline, CDR1 is SGHTA, CDR2 FQGNSA. The CDR3 loop is CASTIYSNQPQHF. CDR3 nucleotides: TGTGCCAGCACCATTTATAGCAATCAGCCCCAGCATTTT.

This clonotype was observed a handful of times. The chain employs TRBV20-1 and TRBJ1-3; D remains unclear. This CDR3 is 15 amino acids long. Germline CDR1 and CDR2: DFQATT and SNEGSKA (reference sequence). V was cut by 0 bases and J by 3 bases, with 12 bases left in between. The CDR3 DNA reads TGCAGTGCTAGAGATCTGCGAGGGAATGGAAACACCATATATTTT. Its translation is CSARDLRGNGNTIYF.

This clonotype was detected many times. The chain combines TRBV2 with TRBJ2-7; 7 nucleotides line up with TRBD1. Trimming cost V 6 bases and J 4 bases; bases outside gene matches: 6. The CDR3 covers 13 residues. The V gene's germline CDR1 is SNHLY and CDR2 FYNNEI. The CDR3 sequence is CASRRQGGYEQYF. DNA of the CDR3: TGTGCCAGCAGGAGACAGGGCGGGTACGAGCAGTACTTC.

The chain joins TRBV5-5 to TRBJ1-1, with D possibly being TRBD1 (5 bases). The CDR3 spans 18 residues. V shed 3 bases and J shed 7 bases, with 28 bases lying between them. Per germline, CDR1 SGHKS and CDR2 YYEKEE (reference sequence). Written as DNA, the CDR3 is TGTGCCAGCAGCTCCCGCCCAATTCGAGGGGCTAGTCCTTATGAAGCTTTCTTT. Protein sequence: CASSSRPIRGASPYEAFF.

The CDR3 DNA is TGTGCCAGCAGAAGGGGCCGGTACAATGAGCAGTTCTTC. Amino acid sequence: CASRRGRYNEQFF. The chain uses TRBV6-1 and TRBJ2-1; tentatively, D is TRBD1 (5 bases). Germline lookup yields CDR1 MNHNS and CDR2 SASEGT. The CDR3 runs 13 residues. V lost 6 bases, J lost 4 bases, and 10 bases lay in between.

This clonotype was observed a handful of times. The gene calls are TRBV6-1 and TRBJ1-5, with D tentatively TRBD1 (6 bases). Germline loops: CDR1 MNHNS, CDR2 SASEGT. V lost 6 bases to trimming and J lost 5 bases, with 17 bases between them. CDR3 size: 15 residues. CDR3 coding DNA: TGTGCCAGCAGCTCCGACAGGTTGGGGGATCAGCCCCAGCATTTT. It yields the protein CASSSDRLGDQPQHF.

This clonotype appeared many times. The chain employs TRBV7-2 and TRBJ2-7; D call uncertain. CDR1 is SGHTA, CDR2 FQGNSA, per germline. This CDR3 region has 13 residues. V was shortened by 4 bases and J by 6 bases, with 13 bases between the two germline ends. CDR3 loop: CASSSGDRLEQYF. The CDR3 region has the DNA TGTGCCAGCAGCTCCGGAGATCGACTCGAGCAGTACTTC.

This clonotype was detected many times. The V call is TRBV2, the J call TRBJ1-4; no clear D. CDR3 length: 14 amino acids. Germline-derived CDR1 and CDR2 are SNHLY and FYNNEI. V lost 1 base to trimming and J lost 5 bases, with 8 bases between them. The CDR3 region has the DNA TGTGCCAGCAGTGAAGGCCAGCCCAATGAAAAACTGTTTTTT. It codes for CASSEGQPNEKLFF.

This clonotype was counted ten times or more. The rearrangement links TRBV12-3 or TRBV12-4 to TRBJ2-3; tentatively, D is TRBD2 (5 bases). This CDR3 contains 13 residues. Trimming stripped 8 bases from V and 1 base from J, with 10 bases between. The CDR3: CASFTEGTDTQYF. CDR3 nucleotides: TGTGCCAGCTTTACGGAGGGCACAGATACGCAGTATTTT.

This clonotype was observed many times. This chain links TRBV7-3 with TRBJ2-1; 7 positions agree with TRBD1. Germline loops: CDR1 SGHTA, CDR2 FQGTGA. The V segment lost 4 bases and the J segment 8 bases; nucleotides outside the gene matches: 8. This CDR3 contains 14 residues. The DNA of the CDR3 is TGTGCCAGCAGCTCACCCGGGACAGTGGATGAGCAGTTCTTC. This codes for CASSSPGTVDEQFF. The entire variable domain, with the rest obtained from reference TRBV7-3 and TRBJ2-1, is as follows: GAGVSQTPSNKVTEKGKYVELRCDPISGHTALYWYRQSLGQGPEFLIYFQGTGAADDSGLPNDRFFAVRPEGSVSTLKIQRTERGDSAVYLCASSSPGTVDEQFFGPGTRLTVL.

This clonotype was detected ten times or more. V gene TRBV13 combines with J gene TRBJ2-3; D not certain. The CDR3 length is 16 residues. The germline gives CDR1 PRHDT, CDR2 FYEKMQ (reference sequence). V was clipped by 1 base and J by 1 base, with 12 bases between them. The CDR3 loop reads CASSLVSMMRTDTQYF. The CDR3 bases are TGTGCCAGCAGCTTAGTTAGCATGATGCGCACAGATACGCAGTATTTT. The whole variable domain, remainder taken from reference TRBV13 and TRBJ2-3, is AAGVIQSPRHLIKEKRETATLKCYPIPRHDTVYWYQQGPGQDPQFLISFYEKMQSDKGSIPDRFSAQQFSDYHSELNMSSLELGDSALYFCASSLVSMMRTDTQYFGPGTRLTVL.

The chain recombines TRBV6-1 with TRBJ2-2, with TRBD2 matching 8 bases. The germline V gene encodes CDR1 MNHNS and CDR2 SASEGT. V was pared by 10 bases and J by 0 bases, with 10 bases of the junction left unmatched. The CDR3 spans 16 residues. CDR3 bases: TGTGCCACTAGAACCAGCGGGAGCTCGAACACCGGGGAGCTGTTTTTT. Amino acids: CATRTSGSSNTGELFF.

This clonotype was seen more than once but under ten times. V usage is TRBV29-1 and J usage is TRBJ2-2, with D hard to call. V was pared by 4 bases and J by 4 bases, with 10 bases between. Germline lookup yields CDR1 SQVTM and CDR2 ANQGSEA. This CDR3 is 13 amino acids long. The CDR3 here is CSVAPLGTGELFF. CDR3 DNA sequence: TGCAGCGTTGCGCCTCTTGGCACCGGGGAGCTGTTTTTT.

The rearrangement uses TRBV7-2 and TRBJ2-7, with D uncertain. Trimming left V 2 bases short and J 5 bases short, with 16 bases between. The CDR3 spans 15 residues. Germline V gene lookup returns CDR1 SGHTA and CDR2 FQGNSA. The CDR3 sequence is CASSLLNSIGHEQYF. CDR3 coding DNA: TGTGCCAGCAGCTTACTGAACTCGATTGGCCACGAGCAGTACTTC.